The clone carrying this T cell receptor (beta chain) has a single count. This record belongs to a study of blood T cell repertoires in COVID-19. The data were produced by immunoSEQ multiplex PCR, yet TCRdb's version contains in-frame clones alone and is incomplete. The data contain around 450,000 clones, around 89% of them singletons. The CDR3 length is 16 residues. In germline, CDR1 is SGHDT, CDR2 YYEEEE. The ends were cut back, 0 bases at V and 1 base at J, with 13 bases in the middle. Sequenced sample: peripheral blood. The chain links TRBV5-6 to TRBJ1-1, with a possible D match to TRBD1 (5 bases). The sequence derives from a woman in her thirties with acute or convalescent COVID-19. The CDR3 here is CASSLGMRQGNTEAFF. CDR3 DNA: TGTGCCAGCAGCTTGGGTATGCGGCAGGGGAACACTGAAGCTTTCTTT. The entire variable domain, with the rest obtained from reference TRBV5-6 and TRBJ1-1, is as follows: DAGVTQSPTHLIKTRGQQVTLRCSPKSGHDTVSWYQQALGQGPQFIFQYYEEEERQRGNFPDRFSGHQFPNYSSELNVNALLLGDSALYLCASSLGMRQGNTEAFFGQGTRLTVV.